This T cell receptor (beta chain) was identified during a study of post-analysis software for immune sequencing data. As for this clonotype: Antigen unknown.

Libraries were made from TCR beta cDNA, and they carried unique molecular identifiers. TCRdb recomputed calls from the PCR reads with MiXCR, one row per CDR3 protein. Among roughly 700,000 distinct CDR3 sequences listed, 30% were seen once. General study points: With F measure, samples from one preparation batch clustered together strongly. Five or six TRBV segments appeared more often in patients than in controls, and TRBV5-6, TRBV5-1 and TRBV20-1 were among these. Comparison with controls showed significantly lower normalized Chao1 diversity in multiple sclerosis patients.

CDR3 length equals 13 residues. The germline V and J ends were trimmed by 3 bases and 4 bases, with 11 bases remaining between them. The germline gives CDR1 DFQATT, CDR2 SNEGSKA (reference sequence). The specimen was blood. This sequence joins TRBV20-1 and TRBJ2-3; D is uncertain. This clonotype was sampled from a girl aged 5-17 years with multiple sclerosis. In DNA, the CDR3 is TGCAGTGCTAGGCCCGCTGGGGCAGATACGCAGTATTTT. Protein sequence: CSARPAGADTQYF.